The rows below give T cell receptor beta chains drawn from one sample of a study of T cell responses to AZD1222 COVID-19 vaccine. Sequencing was performed with immunoSEQ multiplex PCR; in TCRdb, only in-frame clones are kept and a portion is missing. This sample has 150,000 or so clones, with about 90% found just once. The source material was peripheral blood, sampled on day 0 of AZD1222 vaccination. These receptors originate from an adult in good health. CDR3s leave out the opening cysteine and the closing phenylalanine or tryptophan. Each record gives: V gene, CDR3 length, J gene, CDR3 protein.

>TRBV7-2|12|TRBJ1-2
ASSLLGQSSGYT
>TRBV6-2/TRBV6-3|14|TRBJ2-5
ASSYPTSGGQETQY
>TRBV3-1/TRBV3-2|12|TRBJ1-4
ASSPRGHNEKLF
>TRBV9|13|TRBJ2-3
ASSVRAGGTDTQY
>TRBV7-2|11|TRBJ2-1
ASSVRLDHEQF
>TRBV30|14|TRBJ1-1
ACGQGSLSMNTEAF
>TRBV23-1|12|TRBJ2-4
ASSPVSLLNIQY
>TRBV2|12|TRBJ1-5
ASSGSVAGQPQH
>TRBV7-9|11|TRBJ2-2
ASSLAAAGELF
>TRBV18|10|TRBJ1-2
ASSSRDYGYT
>TRBV5-6|9|TRBJ2-7
ASSLTHEQY
>TRBV5-5|13|TRBJ2-7
ASSLGGGVSYEQY
>TRBV12-3/TRBV12-4|11|TRBJ1-4
ASSNFGGEKLF
>TRBV18|12|TRBJ2-7
ASSPGGPPIEQY
>TRBV4-1|14|TRBJ2-7
ASSQAPTGSSPEQY
>TRBV2|10|TRBJ1-1
ASNREATEAF
>TRBV29-1|11|TRBJ1-1
SVEDPQGFSTF
>TRBV5-6|11|TRBJ1-6
ASGFSYNSPLH
>TRBV7-2|11|TRBJ2-5
ASSWDSPGTQY
>TRBV3-1/TRBV3-2|14|TRBJ2-1
ASSQGLAGGHNEQF
>TRBV5-6|13|TRBJ1-4
ASSLQGATNEKLF
>TRBV3-1/TRBV3-2|10|TRBJ2-7
ASSQDPYEQY
>TRBV10-3|9|TRBJ1-1
AISNDRPVF
>TRBV9|13|TRBJ2-7
ASSVVGTDSHEQY
>TRBV5-1|13|TRBJ1-2
ASSWGGAGGYGYT
>TRBV18|13|TRBJ1-2
ASSPQGRSSWGYT
>TRBV12-3/TRBV12-4|11|TRBJ1-2
ASSKSRNVGYT
>TRBV19|12|TRBJ1-5
ASSRTGENQPQH
>TRBV11-2|14|TRBJ2-7
ASSFPGMEDSYEQY
>TRBV21-1|14|TRBJ1-6
ASSKEADRDNSPLH
>TRBV5-1|12|TRBJ2-2
ASILRGRTGELF
>TRBV21-1|14|TRBJ1-5
ASSRRAGNSNQPQH
>TRBV5-1|9|TRBJ2-5
ASSPGETQY
>TRBV6-2/TRBV6-3|13|TRBJ1-5
ASSRPGTGDQPQH
>TRBV4-2|13|TRBJ1-5
ASSQGGRSNQPQH
>TRBV5-4|11|TRBJ1-6
ASSPRYNSPLH
>TRBV6-2/TRBV6-3|13|TRBJ2-2
ASSYSDSGGRELF
>TRBV11-3|11|TRBJ2-7
ASSFGRGYEQY
>TRBV2|10|TRBJ1-1
ASTPQNTEAF
>TRBV29-1|12|TRBJ1-4
SVLDRVSNEKLF
>TRBV4-1|15|TRBJ2-7
ASSHPKGGQGSYEQY
>TRBV6-5|13|TRBJ2-7
ASEREMTATYEQY
>TRBV28|9|TRBJ2-7
ASSLGNEQY
>TRBV18|11|TRBJ2-7
ASSPGRGTEQY
>TRBV24-1|13|TRBJ2-5
ATSDSTGLGETQY
>TRBV10-3|14|TRBJ2-7
AISESLAGGPNEQY
>TRBV5-6|13|TRBJ2-7
ASSSKGQNSYEQY
>TRBV3-1/TRBV3-2|16|TRBJ1-1
ASSQEGALQGWNTEAF
>TRBV7-6|15|TRBJ1-1
ASSLVEGHRGNTEAF
>TRBV24-1|15|TRBJ2-3
ATSDPRTGGTSDTQY
>TRBV7-2|14|TRBJ1-3
ASSSSLGGWGNTIY
>TRBV18|11|TRBJ2-1
ASSPGQAVEQF
>TRBV2|9|TRBJ2-5
ASTPIRGQY
>TRBV6-6|13|TRBJ2-1
ASSYGGVRNNEQF
>TRBV25-1|15|TRBJ2-3
ASSDTLGGGLTDTQY
>TRBV7-7|12|TRBJ2-2
ASSLTGQAGELF